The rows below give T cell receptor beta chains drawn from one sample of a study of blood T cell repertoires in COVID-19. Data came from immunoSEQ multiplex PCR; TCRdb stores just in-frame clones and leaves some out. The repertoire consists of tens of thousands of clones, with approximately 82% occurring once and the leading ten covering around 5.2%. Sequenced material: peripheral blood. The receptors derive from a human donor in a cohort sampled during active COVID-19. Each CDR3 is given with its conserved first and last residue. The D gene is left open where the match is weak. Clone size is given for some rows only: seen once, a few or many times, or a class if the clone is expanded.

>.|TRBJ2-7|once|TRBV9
CASSVDIAPGHGDYEQYF
TGTGCCAGCAGCGTAGATATTGCCCCGGGACACGGAGACTACGAGCAGTACTTC
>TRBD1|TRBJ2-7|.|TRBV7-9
CASRGQGYEQYF
TGTGCCAGCAGGGGACAGGGGTACGAGCAGTACTTC
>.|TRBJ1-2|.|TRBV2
CASSPDKSYGYTF
TGTGCCAGCAGTCCCGACAAGTCCTATGGCTACACCTTC
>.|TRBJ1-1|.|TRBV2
CASRQGYEAFF
TGTGCCAGCAGACAGGGATATGAAGCTTTCTTT
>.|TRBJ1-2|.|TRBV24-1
CATSDQNRFYTF
TGTGCCACCAGTGACCAGAACAGATTCTACACCTTC
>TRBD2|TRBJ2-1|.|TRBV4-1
CASSQLAGANNEQFF
TGCGCCAGCAGCCAGTTAGCGGGGGCCAACAATGAGCAGTTCTTC
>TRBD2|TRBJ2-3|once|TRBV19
CASSSRLAGNTDTQYF
TGTGCCAGTAGTTCCAGACTAGCGGGGAACACAGATACGCAGTATTTT
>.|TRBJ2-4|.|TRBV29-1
CSVEDTGGENIQYF
TGCAGCGTTGAAGATACAGGGGGGGAAAACATTCAGTACTTC
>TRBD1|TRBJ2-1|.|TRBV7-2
CASSLGDRGLGEQFF
TGTGCCAGCAGCTTAGGGGACAGGGGGCTAGGTGAGCAGTTCTTC
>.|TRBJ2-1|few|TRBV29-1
CSVGAEFF
TGCAGCGTTGGGGCTGAATTCTTC
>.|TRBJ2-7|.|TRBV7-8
CASSPPSWGGTLRYEQYF
TGTGCCAGCAGCCCACCGTCCTGGGGGGGGACACTTCGCTACGAGCAGTACTTC
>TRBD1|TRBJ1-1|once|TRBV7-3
CASSLDTGGDTEAFF
TGTGCCAGCAGCTTGGACACAGGGGGGGACACTGAAGCTTTCTTT